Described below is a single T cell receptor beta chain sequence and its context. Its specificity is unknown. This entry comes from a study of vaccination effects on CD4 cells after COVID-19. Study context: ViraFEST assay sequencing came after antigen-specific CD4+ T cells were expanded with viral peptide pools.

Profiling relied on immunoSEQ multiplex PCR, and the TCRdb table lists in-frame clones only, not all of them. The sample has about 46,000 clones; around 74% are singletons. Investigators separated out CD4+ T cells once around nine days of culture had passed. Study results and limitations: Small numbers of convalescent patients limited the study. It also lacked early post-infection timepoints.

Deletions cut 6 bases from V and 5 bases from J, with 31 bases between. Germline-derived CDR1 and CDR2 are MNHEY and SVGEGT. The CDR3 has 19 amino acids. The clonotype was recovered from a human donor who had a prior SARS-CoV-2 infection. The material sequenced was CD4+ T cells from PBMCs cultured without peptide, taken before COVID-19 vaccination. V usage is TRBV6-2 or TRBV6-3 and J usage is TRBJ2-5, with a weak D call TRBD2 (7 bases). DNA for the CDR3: TGTGCCAGCAGCCCCATCCGCCTAGTTAGGGGGGGGCTCAGGGAGACCCAGTACTTC. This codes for CASSPIRLVRGGLRETQYF.